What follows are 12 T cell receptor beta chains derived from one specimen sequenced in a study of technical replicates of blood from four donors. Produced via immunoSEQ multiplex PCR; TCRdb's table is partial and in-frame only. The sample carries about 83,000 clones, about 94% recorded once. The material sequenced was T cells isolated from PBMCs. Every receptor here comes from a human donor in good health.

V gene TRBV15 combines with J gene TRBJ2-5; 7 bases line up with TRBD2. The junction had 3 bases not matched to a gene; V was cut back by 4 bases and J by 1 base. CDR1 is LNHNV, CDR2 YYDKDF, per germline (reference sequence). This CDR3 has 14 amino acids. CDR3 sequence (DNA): TGTGCCACCAGCACGGGAGGCCCCCAAGAGACCCAGTACTTC. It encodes CATSTGGPQETQYF.

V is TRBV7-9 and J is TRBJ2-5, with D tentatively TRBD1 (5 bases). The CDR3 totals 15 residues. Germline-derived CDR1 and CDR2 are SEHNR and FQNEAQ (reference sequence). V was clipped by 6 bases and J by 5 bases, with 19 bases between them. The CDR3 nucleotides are TGTGCCAGCAGTACGCAGGGTACTTTAGGGGAGACCCAGTACTTC. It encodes CASSTQGTLGETQYF.

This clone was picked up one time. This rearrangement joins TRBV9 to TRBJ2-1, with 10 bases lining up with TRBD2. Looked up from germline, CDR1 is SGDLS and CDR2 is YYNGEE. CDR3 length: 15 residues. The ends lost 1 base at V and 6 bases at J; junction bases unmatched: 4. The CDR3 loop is CASSVRLAGANEQFF. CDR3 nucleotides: TGTGCCAGCAGCGTAAGGCTAGCGGGAGCCAATGAGCAGTTCTTC.

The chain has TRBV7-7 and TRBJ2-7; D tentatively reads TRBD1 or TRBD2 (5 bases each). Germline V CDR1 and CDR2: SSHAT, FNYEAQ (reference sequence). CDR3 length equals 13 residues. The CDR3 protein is CASEWGQGGEQYF. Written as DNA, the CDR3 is TGTGCTAGCGAGTGGGGCCAGGGTGGCGAGCAGTACTTC.

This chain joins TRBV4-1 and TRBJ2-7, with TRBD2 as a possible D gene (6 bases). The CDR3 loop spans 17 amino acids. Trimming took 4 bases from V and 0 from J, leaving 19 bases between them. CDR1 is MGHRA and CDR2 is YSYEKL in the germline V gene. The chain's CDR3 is CASSPLYLGGNSYEQYF. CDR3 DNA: TGCGCCAGCAGCCCGCTTTATTTAGGAGGGAACTCCTACGAGCAGTACTTC.

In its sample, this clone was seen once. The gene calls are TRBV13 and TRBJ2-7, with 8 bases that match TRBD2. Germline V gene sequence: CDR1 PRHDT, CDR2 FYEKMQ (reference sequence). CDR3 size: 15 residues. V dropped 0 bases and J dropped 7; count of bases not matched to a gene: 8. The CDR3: CASSLGRLAGAEQYF. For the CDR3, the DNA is TGTGCCAGCAGCTTAGGTAGGCTAGCGGGCGCTGAGCAGTACTTC.

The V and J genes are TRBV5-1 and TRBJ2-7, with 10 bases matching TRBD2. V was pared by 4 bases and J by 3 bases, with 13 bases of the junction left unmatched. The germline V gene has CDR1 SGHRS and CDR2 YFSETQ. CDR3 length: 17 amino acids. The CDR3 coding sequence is TGCGCCAGCAGCGAGGGACTAAGCGGGAGGGCCATCTACGAGCAGTACTTC. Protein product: CASSEGLSGRAIYEQYF.

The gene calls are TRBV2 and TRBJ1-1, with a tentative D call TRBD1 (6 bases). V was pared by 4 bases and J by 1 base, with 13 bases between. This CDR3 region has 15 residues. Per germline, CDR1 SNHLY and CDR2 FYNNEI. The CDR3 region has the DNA TGTGCCAGCAGTGGAGCGGACAGTCCGAACACTGAAGCTTTCTTT. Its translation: CASSGADSPNTEAFF.

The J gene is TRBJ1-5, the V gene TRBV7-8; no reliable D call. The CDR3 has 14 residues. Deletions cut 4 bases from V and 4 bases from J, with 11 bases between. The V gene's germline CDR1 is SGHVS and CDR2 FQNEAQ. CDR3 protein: CASSSWTGNQPQHF. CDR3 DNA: TGTGCCAGCAGCTCCTGGACGGGGAATCAGCCCCAGCATTTT.

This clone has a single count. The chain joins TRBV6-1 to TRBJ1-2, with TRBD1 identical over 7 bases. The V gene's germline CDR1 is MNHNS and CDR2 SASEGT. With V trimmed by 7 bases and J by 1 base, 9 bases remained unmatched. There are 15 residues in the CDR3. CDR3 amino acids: CASTRQGNNNYGYTF. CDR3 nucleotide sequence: TGTGCCAGCACTCGACAGGGCAACAATAACTATGGCTACACCTTC.

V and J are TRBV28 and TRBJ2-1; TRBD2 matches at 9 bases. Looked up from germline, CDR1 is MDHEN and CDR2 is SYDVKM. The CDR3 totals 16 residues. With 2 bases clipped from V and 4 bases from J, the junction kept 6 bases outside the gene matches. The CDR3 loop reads CASSLPLAGKYNEQFF. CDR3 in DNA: TGTGCCAGCAGTTTACCGCTAGCGGGGAAGTACAATGAGCAGTTCTTC.

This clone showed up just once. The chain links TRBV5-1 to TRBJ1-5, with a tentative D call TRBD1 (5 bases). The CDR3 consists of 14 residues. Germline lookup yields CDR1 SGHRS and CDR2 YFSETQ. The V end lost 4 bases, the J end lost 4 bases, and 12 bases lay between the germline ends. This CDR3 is CASSAGGGNQPQHF. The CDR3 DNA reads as TGCGCCAGCAGCGCTGGGGGGGGTAATCAGCCCCAGCATTTT. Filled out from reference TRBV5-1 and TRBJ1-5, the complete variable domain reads KAGVTQTPRYLIKTRGQQVTLSCSPISGHRSVSWYQQTPGQGLQFLFEYFSETQRNKGNFPGRFSGRQFSNSRSEMNVSTLELGDSALYLCASSAGGGNQPQHFGDGTRLSIL.